Below, 20 T cell receptor beta chains from the same sample are listed, as sequenced in a study of cytomegalovirus exposure and HLA in healthy donors. Vbeta (60) and Jbeta (13) primers were used in the PCR. Libraries were prepared by immunoSEQ multiplex PCR; TCRdb keeps only in-frame clonotypes and omits some of them. The sample shows some 62,000 clones, 87% of them seen only once. The specimen was PBMCs. The receptors shown here come from a man aged 18 to 35 in good health and CMV-seronegative.

The V and J genes are TRBV19 and TRBJ1-1; TRBD1 might be the D (6 bases). V lost 5 bases and J lost 10, with 17 bases in between. The germline gives CDR1 LNHDA, CDR2 SQIVND (reference sequence). The CDR3 spans 13 residues. The CDR3, as DNA: TGTGCCAGTAGTGTACGGGACATCCTGTTAGCTTTCTTT. Translating it yields CASSVRDILLAFF. The full variable domain, with the rest looked up from reference TRBV19 and TRBJ1-1, is DGGITQSPKYLFRKEGQNVTLSCEQNLNHDAMYWYRQDPGQGLRLIYYSQIVNDFQKGDIAEGYSVSREKKESFPLTVTSAQKNPTAFYLCASSVRDILLAFFGQGTRLTVV.

This chain joins TRBV7-9 and TRBJ1-2; perhaps TRBD1 as D (6 bases). Trimming removed 1 base at V and 3 bases at J, with 9 bases between. Germline V gene sequence: CDR1 SEHNR, CDR2 FQNEAQ (reference sequence). This CDR3 spans 14 amino acids. The CDR3 region has the DNA TGTGCCAGCAGCTTAGACAGGGAAGACTATGGCTACACCTTC. Its translation: CASSLDREDYGYTF. Full variable domain (remainder filled in from reference TRBV7-9 and TRBJ1-2): DTGVSQNPRHKITKRGQNVTFRCDPISEHNRLYWYRQTLGQGPEFLTYFQNEAQLEKSRLLSDRFSAERPKGSFSTLEIQRTEQGDSAMYLCASSLDREDYGYTFGSGTRLTVV.

This chain links TRBV11-3 with TRBJ2-7, with a tentative D call TRBD2 (5 bases). The CDR3 is 14 amino acids. Trimming left V 4 bases short and J 5 bases short, with 15 bases between. Germline V gene lookup returns CDR1 SGHNT and CDR2 YENEEA. CDR3 in DNA: TGTGCCAGCAGCTCGCCCCGAGTTAGCGACGAGCAGTACTTC. Translation: CASSSPRVSDEQYF.

This chain joins TRBV11-3 and TRBJ1-4; TRBD1 is a possible D gene (6 bases). V was trimmed by 1 base and J by 6 bases, leaving 12 bases between them. Germline V gives CDR1 SGHNT, CDR2 YENEEA. The CDR3 extends over 15 amino acids. CDR3 in amino acids: CASSLVWGRDEKLFF. CDR3 nucleotide sequence: TGTGCCAGCAGCTTAGTTTGGGGGCGAGATGAAAAACTGTTTTTT.

V is TRBV2 and J is TRBJ2-7; 8 bases fit TRBD1. Trimming took 6 bases from V and 3 from J; bases not matched to a gene: 7. The CDR3 totals 14 residues. Germline V gives CDR1 SNHLY, CDR2 FYNNEI. The CDR3 DNA reads TGTGCCAGCAGCAGGGACAGGCTAAACTACGAGCAGTACTTC. This translates into CASSRDRLNYEQYF.

The V gene is TRBV25-1, the J gene TRBJ1-1, with D unresolved. V was pared by 6 bases and J by 11 bases, with 13 bases between. Germline loops: CDR1 MGHDK, CDR2 SYGVNS. The CDR3 is made up of 11 amino acids. The DNA of the CDR3 is TGTGCCAGCAGGACGCCGGAGGGCGCTTTCTTT. It encodes CASRTPEGAFF.

The gene calls are TRBV27 and TRBJ1-1; 10 bases are a match to TRBD1. The CDR3 has 12 residues. After removal of 6 bases from V and 8 bases from J, the junction contained 3 bases not matched to a gene. Germline V lookup: CDR1 MNHEY, CDR2 SMNVEV (reference sequence). CDR3 loop: CASSRTGGEAFF. CDR3 nucleotide sequence: TGTGCCAGCAGCAGGACAGGGGGAGAAGCTTTCTTT.

This rearrangement joins TRBV4-1 to TRBJ2-6; the match to TRBD2 covers 7 bases. After removal of 7 bases from V and 2 bases from J, the junction contained 5 bases not matched to a gene. The length of the CDR3 is 15 residues. Germline V gene data show CDR1 as MGHRA and CDR2 as YSYEKL. CDR3 nucleotide sequence: TGCGCCAGCACCTGGGGGGGGGCTGGGGCCAACGTCCTGACTTTC. It codes for CASTWGGAGANVLTF.

This clone was detected once. The chain carries TRBV6-5 and TRBJ1-1; 8 bases align to TRBD1. J was trimmed by 6 bases and V by 6 bases; bases with no gene match: 12. CDR3 length: 15 residues. In germline, CDR1 is MNHEY, CDR2 SVGAGI. The CDR3 nucleotides are TGTGCCAGCAGGGGACTAACAGGGGGAAGTGCTGAAGCTTTCTTT. It translates to CASRGLTGGSAEAFF.

This chain joins TRBV12-5 and TRBJ1-1; tentative D call: TRBD1 (6 bases). This CDR3 has 13 residues. V lost 6 bases and J 6 bases, leaving 14 bases between the germline ends. CDR1 is LGHNT and CDR2 is FRNRAP in the germline V gene. This CDR3 reads CASGRGSAAEAFF. CDR3 DNA sequence: TGTGCTAGTGGCAGGGGTTCCGCGGCTGAAGCTTTCTTT.

The rearrangement uses TRBV9 and TRBJ2-3, with a possible D match to TRBD2 (5 bases). The CDR3 is 19 amino acids. Germline values: CDR1 SGDLS, CDR2 YYNGEE. Trimming shortened V by 3 bases and J by 6 bases, and 29 bases separated the two germline ends. The CDR3 DNA is TGTGCCAGCAGCGGAACTAGTGGAAGCGCTGGGTCCGTGAGGGATACGCAGTATTTT. Protein product: CASSGTSGSAGSVRDTQYF.

The genes are TRBV30 and TRBJ2-2; TRBD1 matches 8 bases. This CDR3 contains 15 residues. Germline CDR1 and CDR2: GTSNPN and SVGIG (reference sequence). V shed 4 bases, J shed 4 bases, and the junction held 8 bases outside the gene matches. CDR3 residues: CAWKGTQGATGELFF. In DNA, the CDR3 is TGTGCCTGGAAGGGAACTCAGGGGGCCACCGGGGAGCTGTTTTTT.

V and J are TRBV6-5 and TRBJ1-1; possible D gene TRBD1, 6 bases. The CDR3 consists of 14 residues. Trimming pared 6 bases from V and 4 bases from J, leaving 15 bases between. CDR1 is MNHEY and CDR2 is SVGAGI in the germline V gene. The CDR3: CASSLDGRGTEAFF. In DNA form, the CDR3 reads TGTGCCAGCAGCCTCGATGGCAGGGGCACTGAAGCTTTCTTT.

This clone occurred a few times. V and J are TRBV27 and TRBJ1-2; 8 bases agree with TRBD1. CDR1 and CDR2 (germline): MNHEY, SMNVEV (reference sequence). V shed 3 bases, J shed 7 bases, and the junction held 4 bases outside the gene matches. The CDR3 runs 13 residues. CDR3 in DNA: TGTGCCAGCAGTTTGGACAGGGTGTCTGGCTACACCTTC. It encodes CASSLDRVSGYTF.

This clone was counted only a few times. The chain employs TRBV19 and TRBJ2-1; the D gene is possibly TRBD1 (5 bases). This CDR3 comprises 12 residues. Germline V gene data show CDR1 as LNHDA and CDR2 as SQIVND (reference sequence). Trimming took off 5 bases at V and 10 bases at J, with 12 bases between the two ends. CDR3 bases: TGTGCCAGTAGTCTTCAGGGTCAGGAGCAGTTCTTC. Its translation is CASSLQGQEQFF. The entire variable domain, with the rest obtained from reference TRBV19 and TRBJ2-1, is as follows: DGGITQSPKYLFRKEGQNVTLSCEQNLNHDAMYWYRQDPGQGLRLIYYSQIVNDFQKGDIAEGYSVSREKKESFPLTVTSAQKNPTAFYLCASSLQGQEQFFGPGTRLTVL.

This chain links TRBV13 with TRBJ1-2, with 9 nucleotides matching TRBD1. The germline gives CDR1 PRHDT, CDR2 FYEKMQ (reference sequence). This CDR3 contains 14 residues. Unmatched junction bases numbered 9, after V lost 7 bases and J lost 6 bases. The CDR3 bases are TGTGCCAGCACCCGGACCGGGACAGGGCATGGCTACACCTTC. Its translation is CASTRTGTGHGYTF.

This clone was observed a handful of times. J is TRBJ2-2 and V is TRBV28, with 8 bases matching TRBD2. The CDR3 is 15 residues long. With 5 bases clipped from V and 3 bases from J, the junction kept 5 bases outside the gene matches. Germline values: CDR1 MDHEN, CDR2 SYDVKM. The CDR3 spells CASSPGGADTGELFF. CDR3 sequence (DNA): TGTGCCAGCAGTCCCGGGGGGGCCGACACCGGGGAGCTGTTTTTT.

This clone came up once. The chain links TRBV18 to TRBJ1-1; D is unclear. V was trimmed by 1 base and J by 5 bases, leaving 5 bases between them. Per the germline V gene, CDR1 is KGHSH and CDR2 is LQKENI. The CDR3 extends over 12 amino acids. The CDR3 region is CASSPQLTEAFF. As DNA, the CDR3 is TGTGCCAGCTCACCACAGCTGACTGAAGCTTTCTTT.

The gene calls are TRBV2 and TRBJ1-5, with TRBD1 matching 7 bases. Germline V CDR1 and CDR2: SNHLY, FYNNEI. V lost 6 bases and J lost 3; bases outside the gene matches: 8. The CDR3 extends over 15 amino acids. In nucleotides, the CDR3 is TGTGCCAGCAGAGAGAGGGACAGTTCCAATCAGCCCCAGCATTTT. It specifies CASRERDSSNQPQHF.

This chain joins TRBV5-1 and TRBJ1-1; possibly TRBD1 for D (6 bases). Germline lookup yields CDR1 SGHRS and CDR2 YFSETQ. V lost 4 bases and J lost 7, with 11 bases in between. The length of the CDR3 is 12 residues. For the CDR3, the DNA is TGCGCCAGCAGCCTAGGACAGAGTGAAGCTTTCTTT. This gives the protein CASSLGQSEAFF.